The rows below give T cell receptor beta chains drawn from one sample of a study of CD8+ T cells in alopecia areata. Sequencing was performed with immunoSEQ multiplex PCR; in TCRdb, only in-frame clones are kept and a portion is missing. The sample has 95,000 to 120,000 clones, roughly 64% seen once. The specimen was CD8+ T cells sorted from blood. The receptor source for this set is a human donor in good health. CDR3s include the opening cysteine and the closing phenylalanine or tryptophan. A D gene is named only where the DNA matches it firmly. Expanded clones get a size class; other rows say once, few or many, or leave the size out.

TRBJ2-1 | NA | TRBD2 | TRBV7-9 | CASSLGGTSGLSEQFF | TGTGCCAGCAGCTTAGGAGGGACTAGCGGCCTTAGTGAGCAGTTCTTC
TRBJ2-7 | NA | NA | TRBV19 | CASSITYTYEQYF | TGTGCCAGTAGTATAACCTACACCTACGAGCAGTACTTC
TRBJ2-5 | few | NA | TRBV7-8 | CASSRHLPGEETQYF | TGTGCCAGCAGCCGCCACCTACCAGGGGAAGAGACCCAGTACTTC
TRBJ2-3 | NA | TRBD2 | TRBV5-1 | CASSWLGLAGGQPPPPDTQYF | TGCGCCAGCAGCTGGCTGGGACTAGCGGGGGGGCAGCCTCCCCCCCCAGATACGCAGTATTTT
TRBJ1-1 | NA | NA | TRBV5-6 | CASSLGQLEAFF | TGTGCCAGCAGCTTGGGACAGCTGGAAGCTTTCTTT
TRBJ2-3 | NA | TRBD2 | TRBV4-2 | CASSPHGASGGPNTDTQYF | TGTGCCAGCAGCCCCCACGGGGCTAGCGGGGGGCCAAACACAGATACGCAGTATTTT
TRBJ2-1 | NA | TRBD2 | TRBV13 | CASSPWGSGGDYNEQFF | TGTGCCAGCAGCCCCTGGGGTAGCGGGGGGGACTACAATGAGCAGTTCTTC
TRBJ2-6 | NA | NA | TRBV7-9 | CASSSPWGDESGANVLTF | TGTGCCAGCAGCTCCCCGTGGGGGGATGAGTCTGGGGCCAACGTCCTGACTTTC
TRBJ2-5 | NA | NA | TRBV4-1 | CASSQDPVVSWETQYF | TGCGCCAGCAGCCAAGATCCTGTGGTGTCTTGGGAGACCCAGTACTTC
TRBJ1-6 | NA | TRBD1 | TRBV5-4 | CASSADRQGHSPLHF | TGTGCCAGCAGCGCTGATCGACAGGGCCATTCACCCCTCCACTTT
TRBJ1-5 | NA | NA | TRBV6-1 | CASSEDAGDTHQPQHF | TGTGCCAGCAGTGAGGACGCTGGGGACACTCATCAGCCCCAGCATTTT
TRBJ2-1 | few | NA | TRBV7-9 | CASSPGVGFEQFF | TGTGCCAGCAGCCCAGGGGTCGGGTTTGAGCAGTTCTTC
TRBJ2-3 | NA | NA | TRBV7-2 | CASSLDSGGTDTQYF | TGTGCCAGCAGCTTAGATTCGGGGGGCACAGATACGCAGTATTTT
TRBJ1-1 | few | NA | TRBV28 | CASSFHLVRRVEAFF | TGTGCCAGCAGTTTTCATCTAGTAAGGAGGGTTGAAGCTTTCTTT
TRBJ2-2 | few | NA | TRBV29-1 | CSQSSNTGELFF | TGCAGCCAGTCGTCGAACACCGGGGAGCTGTTTTTT
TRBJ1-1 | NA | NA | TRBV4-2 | CASSQGREFEAFF | TGTGCCAGCAGCCAAGGGAGGGAATTTGAAGCTTTCTTT
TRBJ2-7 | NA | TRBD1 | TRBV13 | CASLPFRGTSYEQYF | TGTGCCAGCCTACCCTTCAGGGGGACCTCCTACGAGCAGTACTTC
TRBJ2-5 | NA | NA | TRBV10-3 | CAISELGSETQYF | TGTGCCATCAGTGAGCTGGGCAGCGAGACCCAGTACTTC